The 2 T cell receptor beta chains below come from one sample, sequenced in a study of T cell repertoires in cytomegalovirus infection. TCRdb reanalysed the reads using MiXCR and keeps one entry per CDR3 protein. The table includes 300,000 to 450,000 distinct CDR3 sequences, roughly 18% detected once. The sequencing sample was made of PBMCs. The receptors here all came from a human donor in good health (CMV status not recorded). Some clones in this sample may be carry-over from other donors' samples.

This clonotype was recorded at least ten times. The chain combines TRBV19 with TRBJ2-7, with D hard to call. V lost 2 bases to trimming and J lost 4 bases, with 12 bases between them. The germline gives CDR1 LNHDA, CDR2 SQIVND (reference sequence). This CDR3 has 14 residues. CDR3 bases: TGTGCCAGTAGTATAAGGTACCAAGGGTACGAGCAGTACTTC. This gives the protein CASSIRYQGYEQYF.

V usage is TRBV6-2 or TRBV6-3 and J usage is TRBJ2-1, with 9 bases lining up with TRBD2. Germline V gene data show CDR1 as MNHEY and CDR2 as SVGEGT. V lost 2 bases, J lost 7 bases, and 6 bases stayed unmatched. This CDR3 region has 15 residues. DNA of the CDR3: TGTGCCAGCAGTTACATGGGACTAGCTCGGAATGAGCAGTTCTTC. Protein: CASSYMGLARNEQFF.